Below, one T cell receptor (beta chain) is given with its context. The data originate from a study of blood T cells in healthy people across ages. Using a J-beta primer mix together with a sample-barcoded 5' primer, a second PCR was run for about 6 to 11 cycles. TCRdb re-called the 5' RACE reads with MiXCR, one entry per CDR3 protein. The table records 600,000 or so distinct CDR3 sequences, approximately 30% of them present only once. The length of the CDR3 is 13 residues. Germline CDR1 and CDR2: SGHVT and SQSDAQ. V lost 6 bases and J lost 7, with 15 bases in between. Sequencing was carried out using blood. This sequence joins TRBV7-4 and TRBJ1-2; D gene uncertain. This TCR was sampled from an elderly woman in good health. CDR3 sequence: CASRRTAAAGYTF. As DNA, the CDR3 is TGTGCCAGCAGGCGGACCGCAGCGGCTGGCTACACCTTC.